This T cell receptor (beta chain) came from a study of T cells in Graves' hyperthyroidism and ophthalmopathy. The germline gives CDR1 LGHDT, CDR2 YNNKEL (reference sequence). With 1 base clipped from V and 5 bases from J, the junction kept 8 bases outside the gene matches. This CDR3 is 16 amino acids long. A remark on this clonotype: What it recognizes is unknown.

Overall study results and limits: Stable hyperthyroidism and ophthalmopathy were separated using 13 V-J signatures.

Regions amplified from RNA transcripts were the TCR beta CDR3 regions. TCR CDR3 underwent first-round RT-PCR with the HTBI primer set. TCRdb reanalysed the multiplex PCR reads using MiXCR and keeps one entry per CDR3 protein. The sample carries approximately 380,000 distinct CDR3 sequences, approximately 18% recorded once. Uncontrolled infection, other autoimmune disease, pregnancy and lactation each barred patients from inclusion. Each 10 ml fresh peripheral blood draw supplied the PBMCs. The origin of this receptor is a man aged 18 to 29 with Graves' ophthalmopathy. Material for sequencing was blood. The rearrangement uses TRBV3-1 and TRBJ2-7; TRBD1 agrees at 10 bases. CDR3 coding DNA: TGTGCCAGCAGCCAAGCATCCGGGACAGGGGTAAACGAGCAGTACTTC. As protein: CASSQASGTGVNEQYF.